The T cell receptor (beta chain) under discussion was sequenced for a study of blood T cell repertoires in COVID-19. As for the study in general: Sites across the United States, Italy and Spain contributed samples from acute and convalescent COVID-19. Sources were T cells, B-cell-depleted T cells, or PBMCs; the material itself was cDNA or gDNA.

Authors' analysis steps: Estimated nucleated cell counts came from reference gene primer amplification. Clones were read by immunoSEQ multiplex PCR, and TCRdb kept only the in-frame ones, dropping some. Clonal size and the V and J genes are those of that table, whereas D and trimming came from the DNA. The repertoire consists of tens of thousands of clones, with 90% occurring once and the leading ten covering just under 8.5%. The CDR3 is 14 amino acids. Per the germline V gene, CDR1 is MNHEY and CDR2 is SVGAGI. V was pared by 5 bases and J by 9 bases, with 14 bases between. The chain is built from TRBV6-5 and TRBJ1-6, with unresolved D. This TCR came from a woman in her thirties or forties with active COVID-19. Sequencing used peripheral blood. DNA of the CDR3: TGTGCCAGCAGTCTACAGATAGAAGGTTCACCCCTCCACTTT. Translation: CASSLQIEGSPLHF.